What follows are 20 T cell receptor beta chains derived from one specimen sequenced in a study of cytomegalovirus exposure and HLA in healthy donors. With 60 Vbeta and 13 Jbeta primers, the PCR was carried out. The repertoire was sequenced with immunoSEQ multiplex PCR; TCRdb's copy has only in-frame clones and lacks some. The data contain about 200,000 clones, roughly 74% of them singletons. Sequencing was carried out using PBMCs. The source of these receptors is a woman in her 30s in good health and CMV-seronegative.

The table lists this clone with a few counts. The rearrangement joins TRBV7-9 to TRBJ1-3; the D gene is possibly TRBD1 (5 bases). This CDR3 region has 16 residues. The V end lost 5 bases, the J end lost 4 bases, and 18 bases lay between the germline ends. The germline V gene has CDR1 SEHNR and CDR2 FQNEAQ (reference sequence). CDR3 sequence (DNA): TGTGCCAGCAGCCTACCAGGAGGAGGGGCCGGAAACACCATATATTTT. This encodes CASSLPGGGAGNTIYF.

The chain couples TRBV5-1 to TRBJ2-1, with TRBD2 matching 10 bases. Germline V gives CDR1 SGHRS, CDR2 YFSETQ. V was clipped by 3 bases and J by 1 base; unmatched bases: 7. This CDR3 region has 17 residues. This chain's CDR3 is CASSWGAGGQSYNEQFF. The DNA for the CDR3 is TGCGCCAGCAGCTGGGGAGCGGGAGGGCAATCCTACAATGAGCAGTTCTTC.

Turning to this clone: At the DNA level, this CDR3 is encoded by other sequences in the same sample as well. The CDR3 DNA reads TGTGCCAGCAGCTTAGCGGGAGGCACAGATACGCAGTATTTT. As protein: CASSLAGGTDTQYF. V usage is TRBV11-2 and J usage is TRBJ2-3; D is possibly TRBD2 (6 bases). Per germline, CDR1 SGHAT and CDR2 FQNNGV. V lost 1 base and J 1 base, leaving 6 bases between the germline ends. The CDR3 totals 14 residues.

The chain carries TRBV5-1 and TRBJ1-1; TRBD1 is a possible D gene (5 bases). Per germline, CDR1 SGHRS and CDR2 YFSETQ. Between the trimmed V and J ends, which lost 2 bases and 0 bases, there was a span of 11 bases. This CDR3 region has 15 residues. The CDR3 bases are TGCGCCAGCAGCTTAGGGGAGGTAATGAACACTGAAGCTTTCTTT. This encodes CASSLGEVMNTEAFF.

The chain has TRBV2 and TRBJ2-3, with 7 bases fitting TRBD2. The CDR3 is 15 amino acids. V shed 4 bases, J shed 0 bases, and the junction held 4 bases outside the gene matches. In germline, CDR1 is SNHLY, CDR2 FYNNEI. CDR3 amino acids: CASSVSGLSTDTQYF. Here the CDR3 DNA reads TGTGCCAGCAGTGTTAGCGGGCTTAGCACAGATACGCAGTATTTT.

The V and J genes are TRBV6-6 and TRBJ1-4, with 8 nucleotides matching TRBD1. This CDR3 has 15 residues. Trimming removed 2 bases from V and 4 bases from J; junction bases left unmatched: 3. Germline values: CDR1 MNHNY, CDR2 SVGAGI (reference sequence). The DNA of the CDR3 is TGTGCCAGCAGTTACGAGGGACAGGATAATGAAAAACTGTTTTTT. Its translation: CASSYEGQDNEKLFF.

The CDR3 bases are TGCGCCAGCAGCTTGGTGTCCGTGAGGTATGACTACGAGCAGTACTTC. Amino acid sequence: CASSLVSVRYDYEQYF. The rearrangement joins TRBV5-1 to TRBJ2-7; D ambiguous. Germline V lookup: CDR1 SGHRS, CDR2 YFSETQ. The CDR3 has 16 amino acids. Trimming removed 0 bases from V and 3 bases from J, with 16 bases in between.

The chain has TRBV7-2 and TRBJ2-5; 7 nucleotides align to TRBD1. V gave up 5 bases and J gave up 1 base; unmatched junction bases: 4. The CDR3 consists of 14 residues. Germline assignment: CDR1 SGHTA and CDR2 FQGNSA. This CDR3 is CASSRGQFQETQYF. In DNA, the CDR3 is TGTGCCAGCAGCCGGGGACAGTTCCAAGAGACCCAGTACTTC.

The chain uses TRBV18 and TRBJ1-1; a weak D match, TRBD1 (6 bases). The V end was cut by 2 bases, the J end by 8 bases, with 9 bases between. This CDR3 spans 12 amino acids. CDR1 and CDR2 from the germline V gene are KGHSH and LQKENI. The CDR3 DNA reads TGTGCCAGCTCACCAGACAGGTTCGAAGCTTTCTTT. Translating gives CASSPDRFEAFF.

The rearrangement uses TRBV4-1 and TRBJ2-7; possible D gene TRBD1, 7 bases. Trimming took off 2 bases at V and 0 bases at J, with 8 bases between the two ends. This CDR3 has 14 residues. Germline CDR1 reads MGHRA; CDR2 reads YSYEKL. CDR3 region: CASSQQGGSYEQYF. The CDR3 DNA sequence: TGCGCCAGCAGCCAACAGGGGGGCTCCTACGAGCAGTACTTC.

CDR3 nucleotide sequence: TGTGCCAGCGGGCAGGCGGGGAGCAATCAGCCCCAGCATTTT. It translates to CASGQAGSNQPQHF. The rearrangement links TRBV5-6 to TRBJ1-5; no firm D call. The CDR3 spans 14 residues. The V gene lost 7 bases and the J gene lost 1 base, with 12 bases spanning the gap. Germline V CDR1 and CDR2: SGHDT, YYEEEE.

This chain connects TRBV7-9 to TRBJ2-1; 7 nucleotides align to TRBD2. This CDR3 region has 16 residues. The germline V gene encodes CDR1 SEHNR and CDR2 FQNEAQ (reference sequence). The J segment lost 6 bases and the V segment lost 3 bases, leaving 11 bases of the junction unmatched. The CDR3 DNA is TGTGCCAGCAGCTTTTCGGGGGGAGGGCTCTTCAATGAGCAGTTCTTC. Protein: CASSFSGGGLFNEQFF.

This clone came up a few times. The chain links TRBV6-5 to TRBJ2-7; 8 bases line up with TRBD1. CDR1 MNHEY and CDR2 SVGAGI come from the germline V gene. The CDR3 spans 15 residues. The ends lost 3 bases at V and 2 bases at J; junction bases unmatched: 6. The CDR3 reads CASSYWTGNPYEQYF. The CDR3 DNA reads TGTGCCAGCAGTTATTGGACAGGGAACCCCTACGAGCAGTACTTC.

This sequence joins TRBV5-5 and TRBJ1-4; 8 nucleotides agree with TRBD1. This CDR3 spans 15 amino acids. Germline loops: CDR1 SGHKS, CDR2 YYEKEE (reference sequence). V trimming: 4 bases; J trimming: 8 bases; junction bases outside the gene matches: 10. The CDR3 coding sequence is TGTGCCAGCAGCCCCCAACAGGGGGTGGGCGAAAAACTGTTTTTT. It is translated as CASSPQQGVGEKLFF.

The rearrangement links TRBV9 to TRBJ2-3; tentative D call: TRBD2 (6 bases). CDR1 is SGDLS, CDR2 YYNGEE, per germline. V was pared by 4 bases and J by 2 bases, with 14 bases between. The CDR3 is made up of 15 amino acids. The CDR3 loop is CASSLSSGLTDTQYF. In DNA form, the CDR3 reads TGTGCCAGCAGCTTATCGTCGGGACTCACAGATACGCAGTATTTT.

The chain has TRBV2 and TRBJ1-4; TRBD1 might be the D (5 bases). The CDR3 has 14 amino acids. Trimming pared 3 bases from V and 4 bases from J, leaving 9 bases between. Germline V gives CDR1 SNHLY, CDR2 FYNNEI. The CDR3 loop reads CASSEGLDNEKLFF. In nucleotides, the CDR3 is TGTGCCAGCAGTGAGGGACTAGATAATGAAAAACTGTTTTTT.

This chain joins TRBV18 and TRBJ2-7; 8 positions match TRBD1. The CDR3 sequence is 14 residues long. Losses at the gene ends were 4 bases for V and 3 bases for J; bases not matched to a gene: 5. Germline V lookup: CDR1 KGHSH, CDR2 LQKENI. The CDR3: CASSHPDRVYEQYF. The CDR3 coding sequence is TGTGCCAGCTCACATCCGGACAGGGTCTACGAGCAGTACTTC.

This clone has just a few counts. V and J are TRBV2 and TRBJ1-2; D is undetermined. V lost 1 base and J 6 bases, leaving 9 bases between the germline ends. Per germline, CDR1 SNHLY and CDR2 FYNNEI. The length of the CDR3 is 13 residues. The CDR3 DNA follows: TGTGCCAGCAGTGAAGGGGCCAGCCATGGCTACACCTTC. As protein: CASSEGASHGYTF.

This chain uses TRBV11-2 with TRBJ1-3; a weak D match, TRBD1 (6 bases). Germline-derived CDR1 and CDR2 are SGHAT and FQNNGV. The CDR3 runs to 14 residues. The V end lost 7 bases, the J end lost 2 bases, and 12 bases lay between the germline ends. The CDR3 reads CASKLGGAGNTIYF. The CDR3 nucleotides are TGTGCCAGCAAGTTAGGGGGTGCTGGAAACACCATATATTTT.

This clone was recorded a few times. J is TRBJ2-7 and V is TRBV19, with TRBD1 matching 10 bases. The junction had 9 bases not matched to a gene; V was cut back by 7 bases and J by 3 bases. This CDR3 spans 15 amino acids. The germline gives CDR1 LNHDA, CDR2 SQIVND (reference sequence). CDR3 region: CASNYRGTGVYEQYF. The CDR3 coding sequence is TGTGCCAGTAACTACCGCGGGACAGGGGTCTACGAGCAGTACTTC.